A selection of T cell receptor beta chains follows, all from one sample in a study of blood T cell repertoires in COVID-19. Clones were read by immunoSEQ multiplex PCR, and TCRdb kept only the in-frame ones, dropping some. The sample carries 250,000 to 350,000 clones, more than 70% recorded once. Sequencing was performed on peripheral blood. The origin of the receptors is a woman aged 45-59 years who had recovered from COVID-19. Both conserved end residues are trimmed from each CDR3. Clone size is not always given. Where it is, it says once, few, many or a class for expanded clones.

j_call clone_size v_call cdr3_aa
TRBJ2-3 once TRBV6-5 ASSYSIGGASDTQY
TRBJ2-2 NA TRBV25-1 ASSEYSGTGELF
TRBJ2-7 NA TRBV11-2 ASSLDLAGVVYEQY
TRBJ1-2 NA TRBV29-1 SVEQGNHGYT
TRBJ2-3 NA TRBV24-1 ATSDPTGSGTDTQY
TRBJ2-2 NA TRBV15 ATSRDWGTGELF
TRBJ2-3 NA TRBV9 ASSVAPRGGTDTQY
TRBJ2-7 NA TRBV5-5 ASSTDRDREQY
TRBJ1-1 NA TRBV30 AWSVLELGQGISF
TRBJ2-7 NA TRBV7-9 ASSWAQGHSYEQY
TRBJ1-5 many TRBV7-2 ASSSRTGNQPQH
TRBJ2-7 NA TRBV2 ASSEGTPISSYEQY
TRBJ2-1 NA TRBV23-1 ASSHYGELAGGINEQF
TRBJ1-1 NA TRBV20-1 SASTRTEAF
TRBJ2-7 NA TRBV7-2 ASSVRGGPSSYEQY
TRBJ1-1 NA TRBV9 ASSLTGSTEAF
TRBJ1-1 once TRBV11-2 ASSLKTGGYTEAF
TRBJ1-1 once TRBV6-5 ASLGQGWMEAF
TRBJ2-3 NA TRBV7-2 ASTGQGGLAGGSTDTQY
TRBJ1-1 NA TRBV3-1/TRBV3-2 ASSPDRALVTEAF
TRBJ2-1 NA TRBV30 AWILAGGLEQF
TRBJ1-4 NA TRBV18 ASSPLPPGTNEKLF
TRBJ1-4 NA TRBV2 ASSEQGLGEKLF
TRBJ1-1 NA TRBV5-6 ASSFGGSPYEAF
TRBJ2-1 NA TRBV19 ASDSGTGANNEQF
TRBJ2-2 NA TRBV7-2 ASSSSGEGELF
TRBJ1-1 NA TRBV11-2 ASSLFRGYMNTEAF
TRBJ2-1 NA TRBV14 ASSRPGGRSYNEQF
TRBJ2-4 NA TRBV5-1 ASSEDTVTNIQY
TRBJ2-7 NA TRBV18 ASSPVLAESYEQY
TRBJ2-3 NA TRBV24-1 ATSDPTLMSGGRSRDTQY